This T cell receptor beta chain was retrieved from a study of shared clonotypes between healthy human individuals. The authors' processing: Filtering was not the same, since immunoSEQ gave junction-only sequences without quality scores. The table came from immunoSEQ multiplex PCR; TCRdb's copy has only in-frame clones and leaves some out. That table is the source of V, J and clone size, and D and trimming were worked out from the DNA. The sample comprises about 2.4 million clones, more than 80% of which are singletons, and over 0.12% rests with the top ten. The sample taken for sequencing was naive CD4+ T cells sorted from blood. Subset in this sample: CD45RA+ positively selected. This receptor was identified in a man between 18 and 29 years old in good health.

CDR3 in amino acids: CASSFGPNNQPQHF. CDR3 in DNA: TGTGCCAGCAGCTTTGGGCCGAACAATCAGCCCCAGCATTTT. J is TRBJ1-5 and V is TRBV5-8, with D uncertain. The CDR3 is 14 residues long. V was cut by 2 bases and J by 3 bases, with 9 bases left in between. CDR1 is SGHTS, CDR2 YDEGEE, per germline.